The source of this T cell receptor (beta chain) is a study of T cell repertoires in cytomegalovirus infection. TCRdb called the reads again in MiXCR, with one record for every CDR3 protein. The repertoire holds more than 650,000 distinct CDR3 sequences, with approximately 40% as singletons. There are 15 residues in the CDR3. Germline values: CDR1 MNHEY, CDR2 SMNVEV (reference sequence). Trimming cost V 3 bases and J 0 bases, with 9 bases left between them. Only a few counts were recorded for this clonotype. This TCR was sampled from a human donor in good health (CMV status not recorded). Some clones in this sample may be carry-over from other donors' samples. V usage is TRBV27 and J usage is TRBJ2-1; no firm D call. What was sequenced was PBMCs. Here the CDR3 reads CASSLRPSSYNEQFF. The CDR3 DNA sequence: TGTGCCAGCAGTTTGCGCCCGAGCTCCTACAATGAGCAGTTCTTC.